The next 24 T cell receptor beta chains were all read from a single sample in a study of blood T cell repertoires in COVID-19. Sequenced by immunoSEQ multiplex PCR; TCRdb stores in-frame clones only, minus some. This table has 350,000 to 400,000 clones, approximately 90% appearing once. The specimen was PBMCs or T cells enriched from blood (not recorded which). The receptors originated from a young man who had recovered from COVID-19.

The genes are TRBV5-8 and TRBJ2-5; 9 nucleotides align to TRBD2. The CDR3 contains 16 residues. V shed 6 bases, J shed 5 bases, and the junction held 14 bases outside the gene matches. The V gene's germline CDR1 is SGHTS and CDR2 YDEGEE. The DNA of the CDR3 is TGTGCCAGCATCCTCGATAGCGGGGGTACTCTGGAGACCCAGTACTTC. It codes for CASILDSGGTLETQYF.

The CDR3 spells CASSQGGLASGSYTF. CDR3 in DNA: TGCGCCAGCAGCCAAGGGGGGCTCGCCTCAGGTAGCTACACCTTC. The rearrangement joins TRBV4-1 to TRBJ1-2; TRBD1 is a possible D gene (6 bases). Per germline, CDR1 MGHRA and CDR2 YSYEKL. Trimming pared 1 base from V and 9 bases from J, leaving 18 bases between. The CDR3 is 15 residues long.

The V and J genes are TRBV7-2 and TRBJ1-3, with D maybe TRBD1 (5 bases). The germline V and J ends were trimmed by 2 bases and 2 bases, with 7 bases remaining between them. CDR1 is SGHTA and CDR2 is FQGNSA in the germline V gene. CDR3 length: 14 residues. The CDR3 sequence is CASSLQGPGNTIYF. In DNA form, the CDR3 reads TGTGCCAGCAGCTTACAGGGCCCTGGAAACACCATATATTTT.

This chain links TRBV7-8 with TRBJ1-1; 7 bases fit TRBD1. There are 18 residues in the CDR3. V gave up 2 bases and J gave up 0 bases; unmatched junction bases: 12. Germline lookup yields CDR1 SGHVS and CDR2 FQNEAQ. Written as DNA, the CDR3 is TGTGCCAGCAGCTTATTACGTGCCCTACAGGGGATGAACACTGAAGCTTTCTTT. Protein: CASSLLRALQGMNTEAFF.

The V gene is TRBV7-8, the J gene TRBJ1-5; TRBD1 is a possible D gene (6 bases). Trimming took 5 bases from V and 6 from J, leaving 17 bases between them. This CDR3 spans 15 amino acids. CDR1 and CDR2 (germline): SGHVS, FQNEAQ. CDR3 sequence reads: CASSLGSQGGQPQHF. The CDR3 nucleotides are TGTGCCAGCAGCCTAGGGTCACAGGGCGGTCAGCCCCAGCATTTT.

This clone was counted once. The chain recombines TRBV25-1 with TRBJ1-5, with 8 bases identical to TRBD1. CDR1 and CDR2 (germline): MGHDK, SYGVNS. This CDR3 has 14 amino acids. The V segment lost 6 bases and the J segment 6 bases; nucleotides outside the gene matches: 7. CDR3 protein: CASSGQGFGQPQHF. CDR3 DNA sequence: TGTGCCAGCAGCGGACAGGGTTTTGGTCAGCCCCAGCATTTT. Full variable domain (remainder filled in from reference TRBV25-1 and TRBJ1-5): EADIYQTPRYLVIGTGKKITLECSQTMGHDKMYWYQQDPGMELHLIHYSYGVNSTEKGDLSSESTVSRIRTEHFPLTLESARPSHTSQYLCASSGQGFGQPQHFGDGTRLSIL.

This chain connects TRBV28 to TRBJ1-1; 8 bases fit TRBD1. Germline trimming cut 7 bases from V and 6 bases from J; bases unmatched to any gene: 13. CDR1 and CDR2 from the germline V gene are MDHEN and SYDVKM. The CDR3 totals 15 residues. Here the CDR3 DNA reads TGTGCCAGCACACGCTCGGACAGGGTGGCCGCTGAAGCTTTCTTT. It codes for CASTRSDRVAAEAFF. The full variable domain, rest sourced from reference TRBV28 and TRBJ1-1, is DVKVTQSSRYLVKRTGEKVFLECVQDMDHENMFWYRQDPGLGLRLIYFSYDVKMKEKGDIPEGYSVSREKKERFSLILESASTNQTSMYLCASTRSDRVAAEAFFGQGTRLTVV.

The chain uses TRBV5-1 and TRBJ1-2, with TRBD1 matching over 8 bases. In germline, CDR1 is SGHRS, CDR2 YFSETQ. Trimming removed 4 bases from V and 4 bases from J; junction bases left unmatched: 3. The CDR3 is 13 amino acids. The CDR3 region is CASSEGQAYGYTF. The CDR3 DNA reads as TGCGCCAGCAGCGAGGGACAGGCCTATGGCTACACCTTC.

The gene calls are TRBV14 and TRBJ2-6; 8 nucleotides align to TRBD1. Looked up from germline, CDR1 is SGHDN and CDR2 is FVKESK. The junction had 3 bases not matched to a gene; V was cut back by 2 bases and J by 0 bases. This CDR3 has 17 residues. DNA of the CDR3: TGTGCCAGCAGCCAACTACAGGGGGGCTCTGGGGCCAACGTCCTGACTTTC. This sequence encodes CASSQLQGGSGANVLTF.

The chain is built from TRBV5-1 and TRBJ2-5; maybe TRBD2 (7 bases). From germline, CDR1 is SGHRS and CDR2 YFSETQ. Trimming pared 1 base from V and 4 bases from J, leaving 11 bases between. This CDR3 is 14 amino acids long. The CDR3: CASSLNGGRETQYF. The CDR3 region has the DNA TGCGCCAGCAGCTTGAACGGGGGGCGAGAGACCCAGTACTTC.

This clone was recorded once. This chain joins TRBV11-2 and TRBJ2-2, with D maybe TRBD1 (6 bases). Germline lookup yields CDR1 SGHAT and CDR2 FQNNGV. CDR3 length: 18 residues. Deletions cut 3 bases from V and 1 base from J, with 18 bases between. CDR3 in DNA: TGTGCCAGCAGCTTGGGTCGGGTTAGGGACAAGAACACCGGGGAGCTGTTTTTT. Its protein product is CASSLGRVRDKNTGELFF.

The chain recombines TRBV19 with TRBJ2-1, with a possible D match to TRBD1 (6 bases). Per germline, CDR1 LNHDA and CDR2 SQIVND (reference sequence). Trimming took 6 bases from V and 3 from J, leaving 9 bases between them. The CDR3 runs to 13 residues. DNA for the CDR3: TGTGCCAGTAGCAGGGGAGTCTACAATGAGCAGTTCTTC. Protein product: CASSRGVYNEQFF.

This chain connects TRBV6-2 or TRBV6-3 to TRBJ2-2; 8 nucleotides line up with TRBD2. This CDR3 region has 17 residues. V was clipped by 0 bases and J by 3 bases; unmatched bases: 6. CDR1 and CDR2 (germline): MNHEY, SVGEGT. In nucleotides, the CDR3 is TGTGCCAGCAGTTACTCCCGGACTAGCAAAGACACCGGGGAGCTGTTTTTT. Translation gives CASSYSRTSKDTGELFF.

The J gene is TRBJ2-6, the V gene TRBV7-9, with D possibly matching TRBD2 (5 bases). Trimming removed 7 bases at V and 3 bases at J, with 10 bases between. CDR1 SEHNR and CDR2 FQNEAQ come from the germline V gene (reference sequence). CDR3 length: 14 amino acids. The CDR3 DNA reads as TGTGCCAGCACCCCCCGGGGTGGGGCCAACGTCCTGACTTTC. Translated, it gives CASTPRGGANVLTF.

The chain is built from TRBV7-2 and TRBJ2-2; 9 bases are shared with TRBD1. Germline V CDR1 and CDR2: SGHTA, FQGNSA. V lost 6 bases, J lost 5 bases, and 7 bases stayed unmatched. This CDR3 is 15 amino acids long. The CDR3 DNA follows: TGTGCCAGCAGATCCGGGACAGGGCGTACCGGGGAGCTGTTTTTT. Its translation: CASRSGTGRTGELFF.

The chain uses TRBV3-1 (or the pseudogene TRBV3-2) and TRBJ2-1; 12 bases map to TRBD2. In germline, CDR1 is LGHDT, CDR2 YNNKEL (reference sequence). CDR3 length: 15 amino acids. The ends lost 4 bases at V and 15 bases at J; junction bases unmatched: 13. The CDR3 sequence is CASSLKGLAGGILFF. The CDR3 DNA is TGTGCCAGCAGCCTTAAGGGGCTAGCGGGAGGGATCCTGTTCTTC.

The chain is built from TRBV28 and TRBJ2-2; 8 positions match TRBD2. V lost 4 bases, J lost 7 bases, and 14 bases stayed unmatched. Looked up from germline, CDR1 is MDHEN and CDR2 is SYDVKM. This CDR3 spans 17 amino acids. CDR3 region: CASSSLPGTRESGELFF. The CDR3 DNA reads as TGTGCCAGCAGTTCACTACCCGGGACTAGAGAGAGCGGGGAGCTGTTTTTT.

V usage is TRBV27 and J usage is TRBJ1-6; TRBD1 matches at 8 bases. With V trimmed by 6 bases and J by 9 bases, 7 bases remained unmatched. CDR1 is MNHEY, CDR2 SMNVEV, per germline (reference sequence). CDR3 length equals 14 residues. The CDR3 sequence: CASRPTGVGSPLHF. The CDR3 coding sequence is TGTGCCAGCAGGCCGACAGGGGTTGGTTCACCCCTCCACTTT.

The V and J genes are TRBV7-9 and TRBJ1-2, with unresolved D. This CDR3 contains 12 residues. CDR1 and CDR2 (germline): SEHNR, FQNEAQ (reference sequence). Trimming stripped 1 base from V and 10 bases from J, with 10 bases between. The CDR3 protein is CASSLDFVAYTF. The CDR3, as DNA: TGTGCCAGCAGCTTAGACTTCGTTGCCTACACCTTC.

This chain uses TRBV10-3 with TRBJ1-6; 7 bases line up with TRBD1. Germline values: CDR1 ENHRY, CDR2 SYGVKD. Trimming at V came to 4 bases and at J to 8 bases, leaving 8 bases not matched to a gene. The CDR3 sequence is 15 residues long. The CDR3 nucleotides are TGTGCCATCAGTGCCCTGGGACAGTCGGATTCACCCCTCCACTTT. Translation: CAISALGQSDSPLHF.

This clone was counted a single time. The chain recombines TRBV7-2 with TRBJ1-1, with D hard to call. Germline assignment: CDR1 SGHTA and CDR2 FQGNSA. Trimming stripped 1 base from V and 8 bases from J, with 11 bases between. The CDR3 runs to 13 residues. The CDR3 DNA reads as TGTGCCAGCAGCTTAGAACGGGTTAGGGAAGCTTTCTTT. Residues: CASSLERVREAFF.

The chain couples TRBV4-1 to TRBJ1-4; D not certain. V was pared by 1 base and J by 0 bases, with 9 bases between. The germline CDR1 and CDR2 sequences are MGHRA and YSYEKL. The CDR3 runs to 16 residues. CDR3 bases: TGCGCCAGCAGCCAAGGTCTCCCGGCAACTAATGAAAAACTGTTTTTT. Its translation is CASSQGLPATNEKLFF.

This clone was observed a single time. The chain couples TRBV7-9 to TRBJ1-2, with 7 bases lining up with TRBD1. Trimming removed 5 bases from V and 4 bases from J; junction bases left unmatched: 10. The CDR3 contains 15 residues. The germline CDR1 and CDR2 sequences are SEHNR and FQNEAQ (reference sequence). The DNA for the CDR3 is TGTGCCAGCAGCCCCGAGGGAGACAGGGCCTATGGCTACACCTTC. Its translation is CASSPEGDRAYGYTF.

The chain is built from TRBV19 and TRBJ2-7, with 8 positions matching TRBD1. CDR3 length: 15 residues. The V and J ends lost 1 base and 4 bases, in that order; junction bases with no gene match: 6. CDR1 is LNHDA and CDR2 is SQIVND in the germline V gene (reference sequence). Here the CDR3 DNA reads TGTGCCAGTAGTATAGCCCGGACAGGGATATACGAGCAGTACTTC. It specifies CASSIARTGIYEQYF.